These T cell receptor beta chains were read from a single sample in a study of T cells after yellow fever vaccination. TCRdb ran MiXCR on the 5' RACE reads and lists one entry per CDR3 protein. The sample holds about 430,000 distinct CDR3 sequences, about 19% seen once. The input for sequencing was PBMCs, taken before the yellow fever booster vaccination. The receptors derive from a man between 18 and 35 years old who received the YFV17D yellow fever vaccine. CDR3s leave out the opening cysteine and the closing phenylalanine or tryptophan. D genes are given only for firm matches. Size is stated for part of the rows, as once, few or many counts, or as a class when the clone is expanded.

V gene: TRBV7-2; D gene: NA; clone size: NA; CDR3 protein: ASSLAPGGGGALISSYEQY
V gene: TRBV4-1; D gene: NA; clone size: few; CDR3 protein: ASSQNDIRTDTQY
V gene: TRBV4-2; D gene: TRBD2; clone size: NA; CDR3 protein: ASSRKTSGGTDTQY
V gene: TRBV4-1; D gene: TRBD2; clone size: NA; CDR3 protein: ASSQAGGWETQY
V gene: TRBV10-2; D gene: NA; clone size: few; CDR3 protein: ASTGDPGYEQY
V gene: TRBV12-3/TRBV12-4; D gene: TRBD1; clone size: few; CDR3 protein: ASSSTGGGYEQY
V gene: TRBV24-1; D gene: NA; clone size: NA; CDR3 protein: ATSDSRGTDTQY
V gene: TRBV12-3/TRBV12-4; D gene: NA; clone size: few; CDR3 protein: ASVGGGDQPQH
V gene: TRBV7-3; D gene: TRBD1; clone size: many; CDR3 protein: ASSYAGGGEQF
V gene: TRBV5-1; D gene: NA; clone size: few; CDR3 protein: ASSPGTDLGQPQH
V gene: TRBV7-9; D gene: NA; clone size: NA; CDR3 protein: ASSSNRLRTEVTSNEKLF
V gene: TRBV7-8; D gene: NA; clone size: many; CDR3 protein: ASSSTGGAGELF
V gene: TRBV19; D gene: NA; clone size: NA; CDR3 protein: ASSIMATDTQY
V gene: TRBV20-1; D gene: NA; clone size: NA; CDR3 protein: SAAYGGGTQY
V gene: TRBV20-1; D gene: NA; clone size: few; CDR3 protein: SALTGSYNEQF
V gene: TRBV10-3; D gene: TRBD1; clone size: few; CDR3 protein: AISWTGDSTDTQY
V gene: TRBV20-1; D gene: NA; clone size: NA; CDR3 protein: SANRVGLDYGYT
V gene: TRBV4-2; D gene: TRBD2; clone size: NA; CDR3 protein: ASSVRGVTGELF
V gene: TRBV5-1; D gene: NA; clone size: few; CDR3 protein: ASSPGVGGYT
V gene: TRBV4-3; D gene: NA; clone size: many; CDR3 protein: ASSPGLVDQPQH
V gene: TRBV19; D gene: TRBD2; clone size: NA; CDR3 protein: ASSPLRTSGGAPHEQF
V gene: TRBV20-1; D gene: TRBD2; clone size: NA; CDR3 protein: SARDPRTSALGELF
V gene: TRBV27; D gene: NA; clone size: few; CDR3 protein: ASSWKGTYGYT
V gene: TRBV7-2; D gene: TRBD2; clone size: few; CDR3 protein: ASSRGGGADTQY
V gene: TRBV9; D gene: NA; clone size: few; CDR3 protein: ASSVAGGDNEQF
V gene: TRBV7-2; D gene: NA; clone size: few; CDR3 protein: ASSSTGSGPGYNEQF
V gene: TRBV5-1; D gene: NA; clone size: NA; CDR3 protein: ASSLGHLEQF